One sample yielded the 4 T cell receptor beta chains listed below, sequenced in a study of cytomegalovirus exposure and HLA in healthy donors. It was with 60 Vbeta and 13 Jbeta primers that the PCR ran. Method: immunoSEQ multiplex PCR; TCRdb's copy keeps in-frame clones and lacks some. Altogether tens of thousands of clones are present, roughly 78% being singletons, with the ten largest covering about 4.5%. Material for sequencing was PBMCs. Source of these receptors: a male donor in good health and CMV-seropositive.

The rearrangement joins TRBV19 to TRBJ2-1, with 11 bases fitting TRBD1. Trimming at V came to 2 bases and at J to 3 bases, leaving 6 bases not matched to a gene. Germline CDR1 LNHDA, CDR2 SQIVND (reference sequence). The CDR3 covers 17 residues. In DNA, the CDR3 is TGTGCCAGTAGTATAATAGGACAGGGGGCTATCTACAATGAGCAGTTCTTC. Translation: CASSIIGQGAIYNEQFF.

This sequence joins TRBV7-2 and TRBJ2-7; no definite D call. The CDR3 sequence is 11 residues long. Trimming took off 7 bases at V and 6 bases at J, with 10 bases between the two ends. Germline values: CDR1 SGHTA, CDR2 FQGNSA. CDR3 DNA sequence: TGTGCCAGCAACCCTAGGTGCGAGCAGTACTTC. Translated, it gives CASNPRCEQYF.

Here the CDR3 DNA reads TGTGCCATCAGCCAGGGGAGACAAGAGACCCAGTACTTC. Its translation is CAISQGRQETQYF. V gene TRBV10-3 combines with J gene TRBJ2-5, with D perhaps matching TRBD1 (6 bases). CDR3 length equals 13 residues. The germline gives CDR1 ENHRY, CDR2 SYGVKD. Trimming stripped 6 bases from V and 2 bases from J, with 10 bases between.

The V gene is TRBV6-4, the J gene TRBJ2-5; 11 bases match TRBD2. Germline CDR1 and CDR2: MRHNA and SNTAGT. The V gene end was trimmed by 7 bases and the J gene end by 2 bases; junction bases not matched to a gene: 9. There are 16 residues in the CDR3. For the CDR3, the DNA is TGTGCCAGCACCGAGGAGGGACTAGCGGTTCAAGAGACCCAGTACTTC. Amino acids: CASTEEGLAVQETQYF.